These 17 T cell receptor beta chains were sequenced from one sample in a study of blood T cells in healthy people across ages. Then a second PCR, running about 6 to 12 cycles, was carried out with a sample-barcoded 5' primer and a J-beta primer mix. Via MiXCR, TCRdb re-called the 5' RACE reads, giving one row per CDR3 protein. Of 790,000 or so distinct CDR3 sequences detected, more than 55% appear once; the ten largest clones hold approximately 24%. Sequencing was performed on blood. All receptors come from a man aged 35-49 years in good health.

This clonotype was recorded a few times. The chain carries TRBV27 and TRBJ1-1; TRBD1 agrees at 8 bases. Trimming took 3 bases from V and 7 from J; bases not matched to a gene: 10. Germline V gene data show CDR1 as MNHEY and CDR2 as SMNVEV (reference sequence). CDR3 length: 15 residues. The CDR3 nucleotides read TGTGCCAGCAGTTTTTCAACAGGGGGTCATAATGAAGCTTTCTTT. Its translation is CASSFSTGGHNEAFF.

The J gene is TRBJ2-1, the V gene TRBV28; D possibly corresponds to TRBD2 (5 bases). Between the trimmed V and J ends, which lost 10 bases and 8 bases, there was a span of 21 bases. Germline CDR1 MDHEN, CDR2 SYDVKM. The CDR3 sequence is 14 residues long. The CDR3 DNA reads as TGTGCCACCTACTCGTCAATCGGGATCCATGAGCAGTTCTTC. Protein product: CATYSSIGIHEQFF.

The genes are TRBV5-1 and TRBJ2-4; the D gene is possibly TRBD2 (6 bases). Near its end, the DNA agrees better with TRBJ2-7, so the J call may be wrong. Germline loops: CDR1 SGHRS, CDR2 YFSETQ. CDR3 length equals 15 residues. The CDR3 coding sequence is TGCGCCAGCACCGACCCCCGACTAGTAATCCACGAGCAGTACTTC. This encodes CASTDPRLVIHEQYF.

The rearrangement uses TRBV6-5 and TRBJ2-7; the D gene is possibly TRBD1 (5 bases). The CDR3 spans 11 residues. V shed 7 bases and J shed 7 bases, with 11 bases lying between them. The V gene's germline CDR1 is MNHEY and CDR2 SVGAGI. The CDR3 DNA reads TGTGCCAGCACGGACAACAATGAGCAGTACTTC. Protein: CASTDNNEQYF.

The table lists this clonotype with a few counts. The chain links TRBV28 to TRBJ2-1; D might be TRBD1 (6 bases). V was cut by 11 bases and J by 2 bases, with 13 bases left in between. Per germline, CDR1 MDHEN and CDR2 SYDVKM. The CDR3 has 13 amino acids. The CDR3 protein is CAVKGVAYNEQFF. The CDR3 DNA is TGTGCCGTCAAGGGGGTTGCCTACAATGAGCAGTTCTTC.

The chain has TRBV4-2 and TRBJ2-7; 9 bases map to TRBD2. CDR3 length: 16 residues. The germline V gene has CDR1 LGHNA and CDR2 YNFKEQ. Losses at the gene ends were 3 bases for V and 2 bases for J; bases not matched to a gene: 8. Here the CDR3 DNA reads TGTGCCAGCAGCCAGGAAAGCGGGAGGCCAACCTACGAGCAGTACTTC. Protein: CASSQESGRPTYEQYF.

This rearrangement joins TRBV4-1 to TRBJ1-2; D uncertain. Germline CDR1 is MGHRA and CDR2 is YSYEKL. Deletions cut 3 bases from V and 2 bases from J, with 10 bases between. The CDR3 totals 14 residues. The CDR3 loop is CASSQPRPNYGYTF. CDR3 sequence (DNA): TGCGCCAGCAGCCAGCCCAGACCGAACTATGGCTACACCTTC.

The genes are TRBV28 and TRBJ2-3; no firm D call. Germline V CDR1 and CDR2: MDHEN, SYDVKM. V lost 3 bases and J lost 5, with 12 bases in between. CDR3 length: 14 residues. CDR3 sequence: CASSFGRSGDTQYF. CDR3 DNA: TGTGCCAGCAGTTTTGGTCGCTCGGGAGATACGCAGTATTTT.

This clonotype was picked up a small number of times. The rearrangement links TRBV24-1 to TRBJ2-3, with no clear D. CDR1 is KGHDR and CDR2 is SFDVKD in the germline V gene. The V and J ends lost 2 bases and 6 bases respectively, with 2 bases between them. The CDR3 is 11 amino acids. DNA for the CDR3: TGTGCCACCAGTGATTGGGATACGCAGTATTTT. This sequence encodes CATSDWDTQYF.

The sample holds a few counts of this clonotype. The chain carries TRBV20-1 and TRBJ2-5, with D perhaps being TRBD1 or TRBD2 (5 bases each). The J call is uncertain, as TRBJ2-7 better fits the DNA end. Germline V lookup: CDR1 DFQATT, CDR2 SNEGSKA (reference sequence). This CDR3 is 14 amino acids long. In DNA, the CDR3 is TGCAGTGCTCCTCAAACCGGGGCTTTCTACGAGCAGTACTTC. Amino acid sequence: CSAPQTGAFYEQYF.

The chain is built from TRBV14 and TRBJ2-1, with 11 bases fitting TRBD2. CDR3 length: 16 amino acids. Losses at the gene ends were 0 bases for V and 6 bases for J; bases not matched to a gene: 4. Germline values: CDR1 SGHDN, CDR2 FVKESK. The CDR3 protein is CASSQDLLAGGNEQFF. Written as DNA, the CDR3 is TGTGCCAGCAGCCAAGATCTGCTAGCGGGAGGCAATGAGCAGTTCTTC.

This clonotype occurred a few times. The rearrangement joins TRBV6-6 to TRBJ1-5, with a weak D call TRBD1 (5 bases). V was cut by 4 bases and J by 11 bases, with 24 bases left in between. The germline V gene encodes CDR1 MNHNY and CDR2 SVGAGI (reference sequence). The CDR3 loop spans 16 amino acids. The CDR3 DNA reads as TGTGCCAGCAGTTCGACCGACCGGGACGGGACCAGAGCCCAGCATTTT. Its protein is CASSSTDRDGTRAQHF.

The chain couples TRBV7-9 to TRBJ2-1; D possibly uses TRBD1 or TRBD2 (5 bases each). Per germline, CDR1 SEHNR and CDR2 FQNEAQ (reference sequence). Trimming removed 5 bases at V and 5 bases at J, with 19 bases between. The CDR3 extends over 16 amino acids. CDR3 nucleotides: TGTGCCAGCAGCCCAAGTCCTTGGGGGTCCCACAATGAGCAGTTCTTC. It is translated as CASSPSPWGSHNEQFF. Together with reference TRBV7-9 and TRBJ2-1, the CDR3 gives the full variable domain: DTGVSQNPRHKITKRGQNVTFRCDPISEHNRLYWYRQTLGQGPEFLTYFQNEAQLEKSRLLSDRFSAERPKGSFSTLEIQRTEQGDSAMYLCASSPSPWGSHNEQFFGPGTRLTVL.

V and J are TRBV7-2 and TRBJ2-7; weak D call: TRBD2 (5 bases). The ends were cut back, 1 base at V and 2 bases at J, with 12 bases in the middle. Germline CDR1 is SGHTA and CDR2 is FQGNSA. CDR3 length equals 15 residues. The CDR3 bases are TGTGCCAGCAGCTTAGTTGGGAGTGCTCCCTACGAGCAGTACTTC. Amino acid sequence: CASSLVGSAPYEQYF.

V and J are TRBV20-1 and TRBJ2-1; 7 bases align to TRBD2. Germline lookup yields CDR1 DFQATT and CDR2 SNEGSKA (reference sequence). This CDR3 contains 16 residues. Germline trimming cut 5 bases from V and 0 bases from J; bases unmatched to any gene: 10. The CDR3 sequence is CSAALAATSSYNEQFF. The CDR3 coding sequence is TGCAGTGCTGCCCTAGCGGCGACGAGCTCCTACAATGAGCAGTTCTTC.

This clonotype was counted only a few times. This chain uses TRBV7-3 with TRBJ2-1; D possibly corresponds to TRBD2 (6 bases). CDR3 size: 16 residues. Germline CDR1 SGHTA, CDR2 FQGTGA. V dropped 5 bases and J dropped 0 bases, with 14 bases sitting between them. As DNA, the CDR3 is TGTGCCAGCAGCGTCCACGGGGGAAGCTCCTACAATGAGCAGTTCTTC. Amino acids: CASSVHGGSSYNEQFF.

This clonotype was counted a few times. The chain employs TRBV5-5 and TRBJ2-3; 7 positions match TRBD2. Germline lookup yields CDR1 SGHKS and CDR2 YYEKEE (reference sequence). The CDR3 sequence is 12 residues long. J lost 3 bases, V lost 8 bases, and 3 bases had no gene match. In DNA form, the CDR3 reads TGTGCCAGTATCGGGGGGACAGATACGCAGTATTTT. Protein: CASIGGTDTQYF.